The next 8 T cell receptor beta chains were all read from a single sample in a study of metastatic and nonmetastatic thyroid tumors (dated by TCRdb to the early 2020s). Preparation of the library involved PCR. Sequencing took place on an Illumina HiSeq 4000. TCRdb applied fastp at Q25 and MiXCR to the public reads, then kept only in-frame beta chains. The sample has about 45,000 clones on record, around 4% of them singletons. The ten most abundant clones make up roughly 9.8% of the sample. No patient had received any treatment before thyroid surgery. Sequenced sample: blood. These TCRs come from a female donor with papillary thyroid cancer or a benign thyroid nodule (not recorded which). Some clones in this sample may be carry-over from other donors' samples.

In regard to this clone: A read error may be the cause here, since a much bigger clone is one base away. The CDR3 DNA follows: TGTGCCAGCAGTGAAAGGTGGAACAATGAGGCTTTCTTT. Amino acid sequence: CASSERWNNEAFF. The chain combines TRBV2 with TRBJ1-1; D gene unclear. This CDR3 has 13 residues. V was trimmed by 2 bases and J by 11 bases, leaving 15 bases between them. CDR1 SNHLY and CDR2 FYNNEI come from the germline V gene.

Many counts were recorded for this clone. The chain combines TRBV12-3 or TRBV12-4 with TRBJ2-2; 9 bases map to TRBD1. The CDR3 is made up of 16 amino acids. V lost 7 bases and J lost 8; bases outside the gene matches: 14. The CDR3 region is CASTHRDRATTGELFF. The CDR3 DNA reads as TGTGCCAGCACTCACCGGGACAGGGCGACCACAGGGGAGCTGTTTTTT.

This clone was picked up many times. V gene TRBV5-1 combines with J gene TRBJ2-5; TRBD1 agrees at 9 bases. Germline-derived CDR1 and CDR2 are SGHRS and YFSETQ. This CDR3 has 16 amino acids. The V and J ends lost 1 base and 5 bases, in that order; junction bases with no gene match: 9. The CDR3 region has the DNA TGCGCCAGCAGCTTGATCGGGGACAGGGCGTCCGAGACCCAGTACTTC. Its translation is CASSLIGDRASETQYF.

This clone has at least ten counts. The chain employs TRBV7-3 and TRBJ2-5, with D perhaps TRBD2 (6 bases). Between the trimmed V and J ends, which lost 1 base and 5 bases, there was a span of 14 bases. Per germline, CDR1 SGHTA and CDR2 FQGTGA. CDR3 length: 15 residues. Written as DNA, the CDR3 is TGTGCCAGCAGCTTAATTCCCACTAGCATGGAGACCCAGTACTTC. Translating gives CASSLIPTSMETQYF.

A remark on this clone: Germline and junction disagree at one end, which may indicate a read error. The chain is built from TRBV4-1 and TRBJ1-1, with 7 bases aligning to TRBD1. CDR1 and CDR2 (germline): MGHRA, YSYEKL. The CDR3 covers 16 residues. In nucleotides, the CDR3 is TGCGCCAGCAGCCAAGCAGGGGGACATACGAACACTGAAGCTTGCTTT. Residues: CASSQAGGHTNTEACF.

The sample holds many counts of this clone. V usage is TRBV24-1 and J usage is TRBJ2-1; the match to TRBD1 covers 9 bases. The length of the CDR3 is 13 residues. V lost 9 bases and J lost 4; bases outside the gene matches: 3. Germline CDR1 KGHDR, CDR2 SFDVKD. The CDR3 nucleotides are TGTGCCACCCGGGACAGGGTTTACAATGAGCAGTTCTTC. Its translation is CATRDRVYNEQFF.

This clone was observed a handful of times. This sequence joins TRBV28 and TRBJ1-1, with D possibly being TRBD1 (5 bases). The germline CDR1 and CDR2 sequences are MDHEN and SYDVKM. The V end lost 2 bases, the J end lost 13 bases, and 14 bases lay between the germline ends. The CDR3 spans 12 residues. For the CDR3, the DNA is TGTGCCAGCAGTTTAGGGGGGGGTAGAGATTTCTTT. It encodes CASSLGGGRDFF.

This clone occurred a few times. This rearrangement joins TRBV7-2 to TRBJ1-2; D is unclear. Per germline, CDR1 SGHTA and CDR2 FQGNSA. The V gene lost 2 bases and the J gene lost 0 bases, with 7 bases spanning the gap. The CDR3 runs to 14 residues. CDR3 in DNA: TGTGCCAGCAGCTTAATAGGGCCTAACTATGGCTACACCTTC. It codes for CASSLIGPNYGYTF.